This TCR beta chain was sequenced for a study of PD-1 blockade in mismatch repair-deficient tumors. Profiling relied on immunoSEQ multiplex PCR, and the TCRdb table lists in-frame clones only, not all of them. The sample records 15,000 to 20,000 clones, over 75% being singletons. Germline-derived CDR1 and CDR2 are MDHEN and SYDVKM. The CDR3 extends over 16 amino acids. V lost 6 bases to trimming and J lost 7 bases; unmatched junction nucleotides: 13. Points on this clone: Its antigen is still unknown.

Every patient had mismatch repair deficiency by PCR or immunohistochemistry. Study-wide findings and caveats: Tumor-resident clones, often absent from pretreatment blood, expanded after pembrolizumab and then contracted.

This sequence was found in an adult with mismatch repair-deficient cancer. The V call is TRBV28, the J call TRBJ2-1; 9 nucleotides agree with TRBD2. The input for sequencing was PBMCs, taken less than 25 weeks after starting pembrolizumab. In DNA, the CDR3 is TGTGCCAGCAGGGGAGGGGCGGCTAGCGGGATAAATGAGCAGTTCTTC. Encoded protein: CASRGGAASGINEQFF.